The entry below gives a single TCR beta chain sequence along with its context. Preparation of the TCRbeta library was carried out with unique molecular identifiers. TCRdb reanalysed the PCR reads using MiXCR and keeps one entry per CDR3 protein. This sample has some 520,000 distinct CDR3 sequences, with 32% found just once. The sample originates from a study of T-cell reconstitution after alpha-beta-depleted transplantation in children. V lost 1 base, J lost 2 bases, and 19 bases lay in between. The CDR3 extends over 17 amino acids. The germline V gene encodes CDR1 SGHDT and CDR2 YYEEEE. The chain uses TRBV5-6 and TRBJ2-7; weak D call: TRBD1 (7 bases). The material sequenced was PBMCs from the stem cell graft donor, taken from the stem cell graft. This clonotype was obtained from a human donor who donated a stem cell graft to a child with aplastic anemia. The CDR3 region is CASSLWGARGDTYEQYF. The CDR3 DNA is TGTGCCAGCAGCTTGTGGGGGGCCAGGGGGGACACCTACGAGCAGTACTTC.